The entry that follows covers one T cell receptor beta chain sequence. Its antigen is still unknown. This entry belongs to a study of Ad26.COV2.S vaccination and SARS-CoV-2 variants. Background on the study: Donor was assigned to the Ad26.COV2.S arm of trial COV1001.

Specified treatment: roughly 19 received Ad26.COV2.S at low or high dose, single or two shots; 5 received placebo; per-sample allocation not given. Specimens were obtained on day 63 following the first vaccine or placebo injection. Whoever gave the sample was an adult aged 18-55 years in Boston. Study observations and caveats: TCR breadth and depth estimates may have understated total T cell responses.

The method was immunoSEQ multiplex PCR; TCRdb's version includes in-frame clones alone and lacks a portion of them. The repertoire has about 400,000 clones, 83% of them found once; the top ten carry about 7.1%. Between the trimmed V and J ends, which lost 0 bases and 0 bases, there was a span of 5 bases. The CDR3 is 14 amino acids. The germline V gene has CDR1 KGHDR and CDR2 SFDVKD. The sequence was obtained from a person between 18 and 60 years old who received the Ad26.COV2.S COVID-19 vaccine or a placebo. The chain combines TRBV24-1 with TRBJ2-7; D uncertain. The sample in question was peripheral blood, obtained in a trial of Ad26.COV2.S vaccine versus placebo. CDR3 sequence reads: CATSDLRSSYEQYF. CDR3 DNA: TGTGCCACCAGTGATTTGCGTAGCTCCTACGAGCAGTACTTC.